This record covers a single T cell receptor (beta chain). Its antigen has not been determined. Within one base of it there is no much larger clone, and no base qualities were kept. The immunoSEQ Assay, which relies on bias-controlled multiplex PCR amplification of genomic DNA, was used to profile TCRbeta CDR3 regions. Under the source paper's analysis protocol: The absolute abundance of each unique TCRbeta CDR3 region was quantified after sequences were collapsed and filtered. Differential abundance was assessed using a binomial (Fisher-equivalent) model and a beta-binomial model in which time-dependent variance fitted from healthy donors was added. Clones with fewer than 5 combined templates were excluded, and clones with Benjamini-Hochberg FDR below 0.01 were called differentially abundant. Using the form v = (b*log(k)+a)^2, the beta-binomial variance was modeled as a function of the total template count across the two samples. The clones in this table, taken by TCRdb from immuneACCESS, are in-frame only. Not every clone is retained; where verified, under half of the shortfall comes from an unresolved V gene, and the cause of the rest is unknown. That table gives V, J and clone size, and the DNA gave D and trimming. The sample contains about 90,000 clones, 70% to 90% of them found a single time. Jointly, the top ten make up just under 4.5% of the sample.

This sample is part of a study of identifying expanded T cells in peripheral blood (dated 2019 in TCRdb). Background on the whole study: Technical replicates were generated by sequencing separate aliquots of the same genomic DNA pool, and four replicates were compared pairwise.

CDR1 SGHAT and CDR2 FQNNGV were looked up in the germline V gene. There are 17 amino acids in the CDR3, from cysteine to phenylalanine inclusive. The CDR3 DNA has 51 bases and is translated from base 1. V lost 8 bases and J lost 5 bases; the stretch between them is 28 bases long. Broader findings and caveats from the paper: The authors expected that over much longer intervals, such as months to years, biological variance in healthy repertoires might increase even further. Around 1.2 differentially abundant clones were flagged by the binomial model between technical replicates, whereas about 16 and 19 were flagged over around two weeks and four weeks, respectively. Across all healthy-donor time intervals, the beta-binomial model significantly lowered both the number of clones called differentially abundant and the false-positive rate. Variance in clone template counts between approximately two-week samples significantly increased with total template count across all healthy donors.

During the collection period, no infections or other immune events were recorded for the healthy donors. Blood repertoires from healthy donors were used as a training cohort for calibrating time-dependent variance in a beta-binomial model of differential abundance of T-cell clones. The training cohort was composed of some ten healthy donors, 3 female and 7 male. On average the donors were around 45 years old, and their ages spanned roughly 29 to 64 years. Whole blood from each healthy donor was obtained from a commercial supplier and was collected at three time points around 15 days apart. For immunosequencing, genomic DNA was extracted from unsorted whole blood.

This TCR derives from a person aged 18 to 70 in good health. The chain is assembled from TRBV11-2 and TRBJ2-7; the D region possibly corresponds to TRBD1 (6 bases align). The sequenced sample was blood. The bases read TGTGCCAGCCACCTAGGGTGGGGGCCGCGGGTTACCAACGAGCAGTACTTC. Translated, it gives CASHLGWGPRVTNEQYF.